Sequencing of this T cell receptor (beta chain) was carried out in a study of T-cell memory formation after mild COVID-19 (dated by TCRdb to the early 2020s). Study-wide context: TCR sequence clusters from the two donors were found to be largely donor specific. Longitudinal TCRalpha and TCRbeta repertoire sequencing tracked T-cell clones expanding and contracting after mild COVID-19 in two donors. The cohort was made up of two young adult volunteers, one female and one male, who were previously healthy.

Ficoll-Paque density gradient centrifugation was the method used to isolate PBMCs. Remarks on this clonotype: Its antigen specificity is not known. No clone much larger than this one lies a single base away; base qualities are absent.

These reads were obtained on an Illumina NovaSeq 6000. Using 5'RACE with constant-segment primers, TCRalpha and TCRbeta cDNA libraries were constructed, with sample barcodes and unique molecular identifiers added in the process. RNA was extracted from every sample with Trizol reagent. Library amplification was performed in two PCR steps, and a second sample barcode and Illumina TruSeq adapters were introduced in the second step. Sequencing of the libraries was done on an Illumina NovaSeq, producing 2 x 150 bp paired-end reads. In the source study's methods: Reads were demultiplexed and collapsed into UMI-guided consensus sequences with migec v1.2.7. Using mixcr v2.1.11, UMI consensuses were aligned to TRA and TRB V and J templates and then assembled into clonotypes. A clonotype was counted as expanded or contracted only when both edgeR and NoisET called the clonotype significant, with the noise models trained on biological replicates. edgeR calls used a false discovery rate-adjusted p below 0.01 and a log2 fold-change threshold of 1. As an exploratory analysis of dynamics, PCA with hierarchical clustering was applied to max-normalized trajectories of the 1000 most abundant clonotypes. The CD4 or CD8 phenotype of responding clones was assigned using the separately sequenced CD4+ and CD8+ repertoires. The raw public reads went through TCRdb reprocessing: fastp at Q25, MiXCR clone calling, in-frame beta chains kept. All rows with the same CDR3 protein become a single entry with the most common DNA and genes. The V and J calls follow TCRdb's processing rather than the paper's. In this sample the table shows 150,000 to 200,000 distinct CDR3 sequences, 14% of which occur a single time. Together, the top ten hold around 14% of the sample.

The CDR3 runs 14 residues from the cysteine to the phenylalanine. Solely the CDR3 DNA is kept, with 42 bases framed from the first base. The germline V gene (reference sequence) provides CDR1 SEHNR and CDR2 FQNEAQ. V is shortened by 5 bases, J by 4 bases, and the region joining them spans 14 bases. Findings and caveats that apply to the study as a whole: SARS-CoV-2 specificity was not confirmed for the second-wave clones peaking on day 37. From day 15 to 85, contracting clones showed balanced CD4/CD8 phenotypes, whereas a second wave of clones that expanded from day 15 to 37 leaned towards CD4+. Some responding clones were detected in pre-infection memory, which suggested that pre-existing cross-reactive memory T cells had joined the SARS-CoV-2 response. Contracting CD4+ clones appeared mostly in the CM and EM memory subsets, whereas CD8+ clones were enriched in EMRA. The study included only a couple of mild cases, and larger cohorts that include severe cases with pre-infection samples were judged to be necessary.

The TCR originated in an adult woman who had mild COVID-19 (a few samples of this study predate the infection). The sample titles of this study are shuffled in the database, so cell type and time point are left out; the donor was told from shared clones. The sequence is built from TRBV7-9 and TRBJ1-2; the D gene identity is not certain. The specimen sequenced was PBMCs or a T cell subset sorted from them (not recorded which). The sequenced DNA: TGTGCCAGCAGCCCCAGAGTCGGGATCTATGGCTACACCTTC. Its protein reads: CASSPRVGIYGYTF.